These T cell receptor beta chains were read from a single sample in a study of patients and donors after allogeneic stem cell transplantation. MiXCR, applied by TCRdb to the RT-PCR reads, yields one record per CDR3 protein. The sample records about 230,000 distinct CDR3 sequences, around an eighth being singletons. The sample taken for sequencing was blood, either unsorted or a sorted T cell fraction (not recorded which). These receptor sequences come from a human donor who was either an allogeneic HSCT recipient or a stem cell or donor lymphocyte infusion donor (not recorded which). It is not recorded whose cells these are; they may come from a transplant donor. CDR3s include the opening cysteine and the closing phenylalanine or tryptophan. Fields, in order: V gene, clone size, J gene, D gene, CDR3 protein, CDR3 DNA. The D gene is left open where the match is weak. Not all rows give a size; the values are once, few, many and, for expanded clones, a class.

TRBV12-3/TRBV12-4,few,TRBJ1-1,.,CASSLKGGGSEAFF,TGTGCCAGCAGTTTAAAGGGCGGGGGATCTGAAGCTTTCTTT
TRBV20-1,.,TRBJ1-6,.,CSASNPGHSNSPLHF,TGCAGTGCTAGTAACCCGGGACACAGCAATTCACCCCTCCACTTT
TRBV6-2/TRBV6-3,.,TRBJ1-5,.,CASTRMVAGGQPQHF,TGTGCCAGCACTAGAATGGTAGCCGGCGGACAGCCCCAGCATTTT
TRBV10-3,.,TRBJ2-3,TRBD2,CAIREGLAGDTQYF,TGTGCCATCAGGGAAGGACTAGCGGGAGATACGCAGTATTTT
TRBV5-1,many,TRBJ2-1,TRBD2,CASSLTSGGYNEQFF,TGCGCCAGCAGCTTGACTAGCGGGGGCTACAATGAGCAGTTCTTC
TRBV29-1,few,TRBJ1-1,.,CSVLETGGHTEAFF,TGCAGCGTTTTGGAGACCGGGGGACACACTGAAGCTTTCTTT
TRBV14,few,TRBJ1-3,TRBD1,CASRTGAGNTIYF,TGTGCCAGCAGGACAGGGGCTGGAAACACCATATATTTT
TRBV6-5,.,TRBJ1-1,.,CASSYKSSPVNTEAFF,TGTGCCAGCAGTTACAAGAGTTCCCCCGTAAACACTGAAGCTTTCTTT
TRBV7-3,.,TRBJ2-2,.,CASSPVGGPGELFF,TGTGCCAGCAGCCCGGTGGGCGGGCCCGGGGAGCTGTTTTTT
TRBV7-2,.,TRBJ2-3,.,CASSLVGGTGTDTQYF,TGTGCCAGCAGCTTAGTTGGTGGGACCGGCACAGATACGCAGTATTTT
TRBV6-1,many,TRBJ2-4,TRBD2,CASRISGLAGAKNIQYF,TGTGCCAGCAGAATATCGGGACTAGCGGGAGCCAAAAACATTCAGTACTTC
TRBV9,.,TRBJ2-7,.,CASSPNTNRLSYEQYF,TGTGCCAGCAGCCCAAACACCAACAGGCTCTCCTACGAGCAGTACTTC
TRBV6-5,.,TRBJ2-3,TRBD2,CASSYYVPASGAADTQYF,TGTGCCAGCAGTTACTACGTACCGGCTAGCGGGGCCGCAGATACGCAGTATTTT
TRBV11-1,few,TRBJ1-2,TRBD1,CASSNEYPGTVGDYGYTF,TGTGCCAGCAGCAATGAATATCCCGGGACAGTGGGGGACTATGGCTACACCTTC
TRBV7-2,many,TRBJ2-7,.,CASSFGQGPYEQYF,TGTGCCAGCAGCTTTGGGCAGGGTCCCTACGAGCAGTACTTC
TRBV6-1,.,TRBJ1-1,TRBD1,CASRVSEGTAPTEAFF,TGTGCCAGCAGGGTGAGTGAAGGGACAGCTCCCACTGAAGCTTTCTTT
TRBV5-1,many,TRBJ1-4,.,CASSLGNGVEKLFF,TGCGCCAGCAGCCTGGGGAACGGGGTTGAAAAACTGTTTTTT
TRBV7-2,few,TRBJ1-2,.,CASSLSSNYGYTF,TGTGCCAGCAGCTTGTCCTCTAACTATGGCTACACCTTC
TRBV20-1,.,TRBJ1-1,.,CSASETGTEAFF,TGCAGTGCTAGTGAAACGGGAACTGAAGCTTTCTTT
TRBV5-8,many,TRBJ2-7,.,CASSLDVRGGRYEQYF,TGTGCCAGCAGCTTGGACGTACGTGGGGGGCGCTACGAGCAGTACTTC